This TCR beta chain derives from a study of chemoradiotherapy in HPV16-positive cancers. Points from the study as a whole: Non-HPV-specific T cells did not expand in tumors during treatment, whereas candidate HPV-specific clones and E7-related motifs did. Better recurrence-free survival went with HPV-responsive T-cell expansion in HPV16-positive patients.

As regards this clone: Its antigen remains unknown.

Over chemoradiotherapy, repertoires were sampled more than once. Germline V lookup: CDR1 SGHDT, CDR2 YYEEEE. The CDR3 loop spans 14 amino acids. Unmatched junction bases numbered 8, after V lost 4 bases and J lost 8 bases. Produced via immunoSEQ multiplex PCR; TCRdb's table is partial and in-frame only. There are about 68,000 clones in the sample; roughly 86% occur only once, and just over 4% lies in the top ten. The sample in question was blood, obtained from a patient who underwent chemoradiotherapy. This rearrangement joins TRBV5-6 to TRBJ1-2; 10 nucleotides match TRBD1. The TCR was taken from a human donor with HPV-associated anogenital cancer. The CDR3 region is CASSTWDRGGGYTF. For the CDR3, the DNA is TGTGCCAGCAGCACCTGGGACAGGGGTGGCGGCTACACCTTC. Variable domain in full (rest from reference TRBV5-6 and TRBJ1-2): DAGVTQSPTHLIKTRGQQVTLRCSPKSGHDTVSWYQQALGQGPQFIFQYYEEEERQRGNFPDRFSGHQFPNYSSELNVNALLLGDSALYLCASSTWDRGGGYTFGSGTRLTVV.